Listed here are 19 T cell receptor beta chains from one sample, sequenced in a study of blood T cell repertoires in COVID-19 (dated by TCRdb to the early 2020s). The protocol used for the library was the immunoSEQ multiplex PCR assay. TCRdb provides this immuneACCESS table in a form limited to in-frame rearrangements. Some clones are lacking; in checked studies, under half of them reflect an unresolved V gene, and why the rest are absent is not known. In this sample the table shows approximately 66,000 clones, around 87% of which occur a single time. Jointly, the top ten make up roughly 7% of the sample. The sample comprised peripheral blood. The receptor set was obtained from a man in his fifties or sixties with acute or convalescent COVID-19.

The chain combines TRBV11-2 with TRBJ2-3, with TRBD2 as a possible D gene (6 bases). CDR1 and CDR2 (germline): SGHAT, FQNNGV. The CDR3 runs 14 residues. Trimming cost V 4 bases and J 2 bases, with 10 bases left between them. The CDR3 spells CASSSPGVTDTQYF. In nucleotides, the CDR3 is TGTGCCAGCAGCTCCCCGGGGGTCACAGATACGCAGTATTTT.

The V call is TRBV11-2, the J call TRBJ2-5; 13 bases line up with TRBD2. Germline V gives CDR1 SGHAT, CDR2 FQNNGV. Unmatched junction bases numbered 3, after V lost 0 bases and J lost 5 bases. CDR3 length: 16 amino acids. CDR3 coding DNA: TGTGCCAGCAGCTTAGAGACTAGCGGGGGGACGGAGACCCAGTACTTC. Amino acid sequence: CASSLETSGGTETQYF.

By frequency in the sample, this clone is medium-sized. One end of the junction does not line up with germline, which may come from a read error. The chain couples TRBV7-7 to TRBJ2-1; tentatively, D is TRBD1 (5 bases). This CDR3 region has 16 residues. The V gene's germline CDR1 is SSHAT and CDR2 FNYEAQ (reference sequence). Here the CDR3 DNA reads TGTGCTAGCAGCCCAGGGCTCCCCGACCTCTACAATGAGCAGTTCTTC. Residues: CASSPGLPDLYNEQFF.

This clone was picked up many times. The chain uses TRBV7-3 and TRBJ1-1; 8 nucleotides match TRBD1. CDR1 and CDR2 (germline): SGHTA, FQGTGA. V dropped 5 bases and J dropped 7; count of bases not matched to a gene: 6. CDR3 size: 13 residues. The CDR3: CASSPGTGGEAFF. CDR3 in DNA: TGTGCCAGCAGCCCTGGGACAGGCGGTGAAGCTTTCTTT.

The CDR3 reads CASSWGPQLEQYF. The CDR3 DNA reads as TGCGCCAGCAGCTGGGGCCCACAACTGGAGCAGTACTTC. The V and J genes are TRBV5-1 and TRBJ2-7; a weak D match, TRBD1 (5 bases). Between the trimmed V and J ends, which lost 3 bases and 7 bases, there was a span of 14 bases. CDR3 length: 13 amino acids. CDR1 and CDR2 (germline): SGHRS, YFSETQ. The full variable domain, with the rest looked up from reference TRBV5-1 and TRBJ2-7, is KAGVTQTPRYLIKTRGQQVTLSCSPISGHRSVSWYQQTPGQGLQFLFEYFSETQRNKGNFPGRFSGRQFSNSRSEMNVSTLELGDSALYLCASSWGPQLEQYFGPGTRLTVT.

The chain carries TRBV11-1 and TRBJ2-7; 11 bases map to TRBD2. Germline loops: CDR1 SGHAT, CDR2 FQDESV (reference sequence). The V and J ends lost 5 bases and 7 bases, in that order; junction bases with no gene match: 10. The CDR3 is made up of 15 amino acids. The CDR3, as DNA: TGTGCCAGCAGCCGACCTAGCGGGGGGCCTGCAGAGCAGTACTTC. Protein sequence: CASSRPSGGPAEQYF.

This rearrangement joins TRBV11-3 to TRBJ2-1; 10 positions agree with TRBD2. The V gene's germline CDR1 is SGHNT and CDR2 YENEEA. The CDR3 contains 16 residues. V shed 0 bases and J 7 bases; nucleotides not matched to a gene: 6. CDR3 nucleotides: TGTGCCAGCAGCTTAGAGGGAGCGGGGGGGGTAAATGAGCAGTTCTTC. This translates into CASSLEGAGGVNEQFF. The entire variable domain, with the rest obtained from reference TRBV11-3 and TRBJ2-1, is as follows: EAGVVQSPRYKIIEKKQPVAFWCNPISGHNTLYWYLQNLGQGPELLIRYENEEAVDDSQLPKDRFSAERLKGVDSTLKIQPAELGDSAVYLCASSLEGAGGVNEQFFGPGTRLTVL.

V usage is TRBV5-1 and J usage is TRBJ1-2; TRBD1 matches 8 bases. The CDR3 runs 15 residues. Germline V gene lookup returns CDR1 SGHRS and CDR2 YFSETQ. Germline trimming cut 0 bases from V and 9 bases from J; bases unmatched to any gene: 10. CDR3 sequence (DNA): TGCGCCAGCAGCTTGGGACAGGGGACGCGGGCAAGCTACACCTTC. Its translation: CASSLGQGTRASYTF.

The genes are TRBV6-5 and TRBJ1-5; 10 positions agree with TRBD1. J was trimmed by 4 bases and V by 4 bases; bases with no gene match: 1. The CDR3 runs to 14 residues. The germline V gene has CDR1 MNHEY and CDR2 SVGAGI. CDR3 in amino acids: CASSLGQGNQPQHF. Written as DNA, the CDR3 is TGTGCCAGCAGTTTGGGACAGGGGAATCAGCCCCAGCATTTT.

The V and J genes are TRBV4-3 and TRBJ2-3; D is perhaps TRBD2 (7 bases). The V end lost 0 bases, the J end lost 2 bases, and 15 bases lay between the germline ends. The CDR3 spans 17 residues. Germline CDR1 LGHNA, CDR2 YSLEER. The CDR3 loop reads CASSQDRGGSVTDTQYF. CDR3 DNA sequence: TGCGCCAGCAGCCAAGATAGGGGGGGGTCGGTCACAGATACGCAGTATTTT.

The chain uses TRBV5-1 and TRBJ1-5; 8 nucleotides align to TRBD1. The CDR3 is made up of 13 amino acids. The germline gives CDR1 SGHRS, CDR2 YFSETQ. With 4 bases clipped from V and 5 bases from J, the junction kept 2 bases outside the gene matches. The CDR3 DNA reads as TGCGCCAGCAGCACGACAGGGGATCAGCCCCAGCATTTT. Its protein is CASSTTGDQPQHF.

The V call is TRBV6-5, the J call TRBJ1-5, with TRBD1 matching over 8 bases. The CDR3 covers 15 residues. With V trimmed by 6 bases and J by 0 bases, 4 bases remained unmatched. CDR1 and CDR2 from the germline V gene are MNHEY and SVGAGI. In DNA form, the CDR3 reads TGTGCCAGCAGAAGGGACAGGACTAGCAATCAGCCCCAGCATTTT. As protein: CASRRDRTSNQPQHF.

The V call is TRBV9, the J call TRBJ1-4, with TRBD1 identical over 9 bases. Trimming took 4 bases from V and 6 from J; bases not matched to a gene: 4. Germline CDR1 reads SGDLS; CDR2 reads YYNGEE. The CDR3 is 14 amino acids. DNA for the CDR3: TGTGCCAGCAGCAACAGGGGGCGAGATGAAAAACTGTTTTTT. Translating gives CASSNRGRDEKLFF.

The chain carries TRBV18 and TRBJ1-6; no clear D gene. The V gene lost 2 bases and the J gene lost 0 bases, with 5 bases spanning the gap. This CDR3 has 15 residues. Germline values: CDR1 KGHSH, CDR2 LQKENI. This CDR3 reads CASSPVSSYNSPLHF. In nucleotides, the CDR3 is TGTGCCAGCTCACCAGTTAGCTCCTATAATTCACCCCTCCACTTT.

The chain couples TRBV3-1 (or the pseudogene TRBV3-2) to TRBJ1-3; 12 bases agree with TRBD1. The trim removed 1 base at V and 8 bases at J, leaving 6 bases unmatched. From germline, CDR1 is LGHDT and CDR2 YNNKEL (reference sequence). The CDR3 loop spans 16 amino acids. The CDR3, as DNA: TGTGCCAGCAGCCAAGTCGGGACAGGGGGCCGCGACACCATATATTTT. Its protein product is CASSQVGTGGRDTIYF.

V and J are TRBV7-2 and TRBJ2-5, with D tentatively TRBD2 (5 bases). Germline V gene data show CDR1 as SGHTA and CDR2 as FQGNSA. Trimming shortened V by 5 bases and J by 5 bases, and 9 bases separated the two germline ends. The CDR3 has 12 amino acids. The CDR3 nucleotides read TGTGCCAGCAGCACGAGGGTGGAGACCCAGTACTTC. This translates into CASSTRVETQYF.

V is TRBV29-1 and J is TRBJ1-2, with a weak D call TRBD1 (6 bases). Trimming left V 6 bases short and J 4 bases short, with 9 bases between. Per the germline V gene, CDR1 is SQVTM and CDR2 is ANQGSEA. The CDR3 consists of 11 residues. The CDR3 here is CSVTGRYGYTF. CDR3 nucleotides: TGCAGCGTCACAGGGCGCTATGGCTACACCTTC.

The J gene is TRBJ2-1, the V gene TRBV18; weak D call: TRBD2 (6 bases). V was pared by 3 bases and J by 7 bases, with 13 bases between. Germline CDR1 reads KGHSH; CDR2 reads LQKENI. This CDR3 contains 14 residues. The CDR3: CASSPGGVRNEQFF. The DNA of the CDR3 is TGTGCCAGCTCACCGGGCGGGGTGAGAAATGAGCAGTTCTTC.

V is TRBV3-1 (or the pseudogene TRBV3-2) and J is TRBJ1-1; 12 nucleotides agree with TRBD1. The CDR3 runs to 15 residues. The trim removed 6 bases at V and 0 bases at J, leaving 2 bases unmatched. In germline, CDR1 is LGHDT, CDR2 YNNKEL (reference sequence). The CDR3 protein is CASRGTGGLNTEAFF. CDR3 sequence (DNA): TGTGCCAGCAGGGGGACAGGGGGCCTGAACACTGAAGCTTTCTTT.